These 21 T cell receptor beta chains came from one sample sequenced in a study of T cell changes during pregnancy in multiple sclerosis. Repertoires were generated with immunoSEQ multiplex PCR, while TCRdb's copy carries only in-frame clones and drops some. Among around 80,000 clones listed, 94% were seen once. Material: peripheral blood, obtained in the second trimester of pregnancy. The source is a female donor in good health, enrolled as a control in a pregnancy study.

This chain connects TRBV14 to TRBJ1-1, with 9 bases identical to TRBD1. From germline, CDR1 is SGHDN and CDR2 FVKESK. The length of the CDR3 is 16 residues. Losses at the gene ends were 0 bases for V and 5 bases for J; bases not matched to a gene: 7. The CDR3: CASSQERDRALTEAFF. In DNA, the CDR3 is TGTGCCAGCAGCCAAGAGAGGGACAGGGCTTTAACTGAAGCTTTCTTT.

The rearrangement joins TRBV6-5 to TRBJ2-5; D is possibly TRBD2 (6 bases). This CDR3 is 13 amino acids long. The germline gives CDR1 MNHEY, CDR2 SVGAGI. Trimming cost V 11 bases and J 3 bases, with 16 bases left between them. The CDR3 loop reads CAGTEGREETQYF. In DNA, the CDR3 is TGTGCCGGGACGGAGGGGAGAGAAGAGACCCAGTACTTC.

The chain couples TRBV13 to TRBJ2-3; the D gene is possibly TRBD2 (7 bases). CDR1 PRHDT and CDR2 FYEKMQ come from the germline V gene (reference sequence). The CDR3 loop spans 17 amino acids. The V end lost 5 bases, the J end lost 1 base, and 19 bases lay between the germline ends. CDR3 bases: TGTGCCAGCAGCGGGACGGAAGGGGGGGCTGGCACAGATACGCAGTATTTT. This sequence encodes CASSGTEGGAGTDTQYF.

The chain recombines TRBV23-1 with TRBJ2-2, with D perhaps matching TRBD1 (6 bases). TRBV23-1 is labeled an ORF, and its function is uncertain. The CDR3 spans 18 residues. Between the trimmed V and J ends, which lost 2 bases and 3 bases, there was a span of 19 bases. CDR3 DNA: TGCGCCAGCAGTCAACGATCACCCCTGGCAGGGGACACCGGGGAGCTGTTTTTT. Its protein product is CASSQRSPLAGDTGELFF.

This chain connects TRBV25-1 to TRBJ1-3; TRBD1 aligns across 7 bases. Looked up from germline, CDR1 is MGHDK and CDR2 is SYGVNS. V shed 1 base, J shed 1 base, and the junction held 4 bases outside the gene matches. The CDR3 has 16 residues. This CDR3 reads CASSESGDSSGNTIYF. CDR3 in DNA: TGTGCCAGCAGTGAATCAGGGGACAGTTCTGGAAACACCATATATTTT.

The CDR3 DNA sequence: TGTGCCAGCAGCCTATGGGACTTCCAAAACATTCAGTACTTC. As protein: CASSLWDFQNIQYF. The gene calls are TRBV5-4 and TRBJ2-4; perhaps TRBD2 as D (6 bases). Germline V CDR1 and CDR2: SGHNT, YYREEE (reference sequence). This CDR3 has 14 amino acids. Deletions cut 4 bases from V and 5 bases from J, with 13 bases between.

The rearrangement links TRBV5-6 to TRBJ2-7; the match to TRBD1 covers 9 bases. Germline V CDR1 and CDR2: SGHDT, YYEEEE. The CDR3 totals 15 residues. With V trimmed by 5 bases and J by 2 bases, 8 bases remained unmatched. The CDR3: CASSQRDRAPYEQYF. The CDR3 DNA is TGTGCCAGCAGTCAGCGGGACAGGGCCCCCTACGAGCAGTACTTC.

This sequence joins TRBV28 and TRBJ1-5, with D maybe TRBD1 (5 bases). Trimming pared 2 bases from V and 4 bases from J, leaving 12 bases between. CDR3 length: 15 residues. Per germline, CDR1 MDHEN and CDR2 SYDVKM. This CDR3 is CASSLRRGVNQPQHF. In DNA, the CDR3 is TGTGCCAGCAGTTTACGGCGGGGGGTGAATCAGCCCCAGCATTTT.

This sequence joins TRBV7-9 and TRBJ1-1; 9 nucleotides match TRBD1. Germline trimming cut 4 bases from V and 1 base from J; bases unmatched to any gene: 4. Germline assignment: CDR1 SEHNR and CDR2 FQNEAQ (reference sequence). The CDR3 totals 15 residues. DNA of the CDR3: TGTGCCAGCAGCTATACACAGGGGGCGAACACTGAAGCTTTCTTT. It encodes CASSYTQGANTEAFF.

This clone was seen only once. The CDR3 loop is CASSPAGAGETQYF. CDR3 bases: TGTGCCAGCTCACCGGCAGGGGCGGGAGAGACCCAGTACTTC. The gene calls are TRBV18 and TRBJ2-5, with D perhaps TRBD1 (6 bases). Deletions cut 3 bases from V and 4 bases from J, with 12 bases between. This CDR3 region has 14 residues. The germline V gene has CDR1 KGHSH and CDR2 LQKENI.

The rearrangement uses TRBV21-1 and TRBJ2-2; TRBD2, the table's D call, was not compared with the DNA. TRBV21-1 is a listed pseudogene. The CDR3 extends over 18 amino acids. The CDR3 loop is CASSAKLAPNWDTGELFF. In DNA form, the CDR3 reads TGTGCCAGCAGCGCCAAACTAGCGCCCAATTGGGACACCGGGGAGCTGTTTTTT.

CDR3 sequence reads: CASSDSTGTGDQPQHF. The CDR3, as DNA: TGTGCCAGCAGTGACTCCACCGGGACAGGGGATCAGCCCCAGCATTTT. The chain joins TRBV6-4 to TRBJ1-5; 10 nucleotides line up with TRBD1. The CDR3 extends over 16 amino acids. With 0 bases clipped from V and 5 bases from J, the junction kept 4 bases outside the gene matches. Per the germline V gene, CDR1 is MRHNA and CDR2 is SNTAGT.

The chain links TRBV6-5 to TRBJ2-7; TRBD2 aligns across 8 bases. CDR1 and CDR2 (germline): MNHEY, SVGAGI. The V segment lost 6 bases and the J segment 3 bases; nucleotides outside the gene matches: 7. CDR3 size: 14 residues. DNA of the CDR3: TGTGCCAGCAGCCGACGGGGGGGCGTCTACGAGCAGTACTTC. It translates to CASSRRGGVYEQYF.

The chain has TRBV5-6 and TRBJ2-7, with a weak D call TRBD1 (5 bases). The CDR3 sequence is 12 residues long. V was cut by 1 base and J by 3 bases, with 5 bases left in between. The germline gives CDR1 SGHDT, CDR2 YYEEEE. The CDR3, as DNA: TGTGCCAGCAGCTTGCAGGGCTACGAGCAGTACTTC. Translated, it gives CASSLQGYEQYF.

The V gene is TRBV20-1, the J gene TRBJ2-5; D possibly corresponds to TRBD1 (6 bases). Trimming took 6 bases from V and 5 from J, leaving 10 bases between them. Germline V gene data show CDR1 as DFQATT and CDR2 as SNEGSKA (reference sequence). This CDR3 contains 11 residues. The CDR3 loop is CSAPRGETQYF. The CDR3 DNA follows: TGCAGTGCCCCGAGGGGGGAGACCCAGTACTTC.

Here the CDR3 reads CASTPRGPGQPQHF. Written as DNA, the CDR3 is TGTGCCAGTACTCCCAGGGGCCCGGGACAGCCCCAGCATTTT. The chain links TRBV19 to TRBJ1-5; TRBD1 is a possible D gene (6 bases). Trimming removed 7 bases at V and 7 bases at J, with 17 bases between. This CDR3 is 14 amino acids long. Germline CDR1 LNHDA, CDR2 SQIVND (reference sequence).

The chain recombines TRBV7-8 with TRBJ2-4; 7 bases are a match to TRBD1. Germline trimming cut 1 base from V and 5 bases from J; bases unmatched to any gene: 2. The CDR3 totals 14 residues. Germline V CDR1 and CDR2: SGHVS, FQNEAQ. The CDR3 protein is CASSLEGGQNIQYF. For the CDR3, the DNA is TGTGCCAGCAGCTTAGAAGGGGGCCAAAACATTCAGTACTTC.

The chain links TRBV29-1 to TRBJ2-2, with TRBD1 matching over 8 bases. Germline loops: CDR1 SQVTM, CDR2 ANQGSEA. The length of the CDR3 is 13 residues. With 5 bases clipped from V and 7 bases from J, the junction kept 6 bases outside the gene matches. The CDR3 DNA reads as TGCAGCGTTAGGACAGGGCCTAACGGGGAGCTGTTTTTT. Protein sequence: CSVRTGPNGELFF.

This rearrangement joins TRBV5-4 to TRBJ1-3, with D uncertain. CDR1 is SGHNT and CDR2 is YYREEE in the germline V gene (reference sequence). Trimming removed 4 bases from V and 0 bases from J, with 11 bases in between. The CDR3 runs 15 residues. In DNA, the CDR3 is TGTGCCAGCAGCCCGGACGGACTCTCTGGAAACACCATATATTTT. Protein sequence: CASSPDGLSGNTIYF. The full variable domain, with the rest looked up from reference TRBV5-4 and TRBJ1-3, is ETGVTQSPTHLIKTRGQQVTLRCSSQSGHNTVSWYQQALGQGPQFIFQYYREEENGRGNFPPRFSGLQFPNYSSELNVNALELDDSALYLCASSPDGLSGNTIYFGEGSWLTVV.

The rearrangement uses TRBV7-6 and TRBJ2-3; 13 nucleotides agree with TRBD2. Germline V gene sequence: CDR1 SGHVS, CDR2 FNYEAQ. The ends lost 4 bases at V and 0 bases at J; junction bases unmatched: 1. The CDR3 is 16 amino acids. In DNA form, the CDR3 reads TGTGCCAGCAGCTCGGGACTAGCGGGAAGCACAGATACGCAGTATTTT. It is translated as CASSSGLAGSTDTQYF.

CDR3 sequence (DNA): TGTGCCAGCTTTGCTACTAGCGGATTCGAGCAGTACTTC. Translated, it gives CASFATSGFEQYF. The genes are TRBV2 and TRBJ2-7, with 8 bases fitting TRBD2. J was trimmed by 6 bases and V by 8 bases; bases with no gene match: 9. There are 13 residues in the CDR3. The germline V gene encodes CDR1 SNHLY and CDR2 FYNNEI.